This TCR beta chain was identified in a study of T cell repertoires in cytomegalovirus infection. About the study: Recently identified HLA-C-restricted CMV epitopes were among the peptides used.

Germline-derived CDR1 and CDR2 are MNHNS and SASEGT. Trimming at V came to 0 bases and at J to 0 bases, leaving 1 base not matched to a gene. The CDR3 runs to 16 residues. As to this clonotype: Its antigen is as yet unknown.

Using its own MiXCR run on the reads, TCRdb lists one record per CDR3 protein. This table holds tens of thousands of distinct CDR3 sequences, 35% to 45% found once. V and J are TRBV6-1 and TRBJ1-1, with TRBD1 matching 10 bases. The receptor comes from a human donor in good health (CMV status not recorded). Some clones in this sample may be carry-over from other donors' samples. The sequencing used CD8+ T cells from cultured PBMCs, collected from culture after CMV antigen stimulation. The CDR3 bases are TGTGCCAGCAGTGAAGCCGGGACAGGGGTGAACACTGAAGCTTTCTTT. It yields the protein CASSEAGTGVNTEAFF.